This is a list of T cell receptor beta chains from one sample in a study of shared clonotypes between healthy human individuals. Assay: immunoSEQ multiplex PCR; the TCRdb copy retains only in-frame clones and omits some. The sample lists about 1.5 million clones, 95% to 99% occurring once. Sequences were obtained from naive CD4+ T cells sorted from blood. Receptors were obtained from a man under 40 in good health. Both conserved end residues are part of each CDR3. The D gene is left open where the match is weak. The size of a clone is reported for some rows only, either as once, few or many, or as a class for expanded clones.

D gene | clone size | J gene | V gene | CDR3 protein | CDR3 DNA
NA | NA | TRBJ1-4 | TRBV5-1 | CASSGQGLEKLFF | TGCGCCAGCAGCGGGCAGGGACTGGAAAAACTGTTTTTT
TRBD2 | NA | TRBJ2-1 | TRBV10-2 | CASSESGGRRNEQFF | TGCGCCAGCAGTGAGTCGGGCGGGAGGCGGAATGAGCAGTTCTTC
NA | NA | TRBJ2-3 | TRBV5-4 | CASSLRSDTQYF | TGTGCCAGCAGCCTGCGGTCAGATACGCAGTATTTT
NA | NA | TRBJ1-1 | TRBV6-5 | CASLTPPGTEAFF | TGTGCCAGCCTGACCCCCCCAGGCACTGAAGCTTTCTTT
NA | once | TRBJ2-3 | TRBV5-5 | CASSLGTGDTQYF | TGTGCCAGCAGCCTCGGGACCGGCGATACGCAGTATTTT
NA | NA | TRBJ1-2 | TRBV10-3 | CAISLVPGSLGGYTF | TGTGCCATCAGCCTCGTCCCTGGATCTTTGGGCGGCTACACCTTC
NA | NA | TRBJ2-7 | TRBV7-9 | CASSLTGYEQYF | TGTGCCAGCAGCTTAACCGGCTACGAGCAGTACTTC
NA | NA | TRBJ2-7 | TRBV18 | CASSLSRVLDEQYF | TGTGCCAGCTCACTGAGCAGGGTTTTGGACGAGCAGTACTTC
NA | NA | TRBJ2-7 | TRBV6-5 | CASTVLGGSYEQYF | TGTGCCAGCACCGTCCTAGGGGGGAGTTACGAGCAGTACTTC
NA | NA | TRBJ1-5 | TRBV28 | CASRRDSGQGFQPQHF | TGTGCCAGCAGACGGGACTCGGGGCAGGGGTTTCAGCCCCAGCATTTT
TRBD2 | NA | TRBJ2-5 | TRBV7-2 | CASSFGWTSGRDQETQYF | TGTGCCAGCAGCTTTGGTTGGACTAGCGGGAGGGACCAAGAGACCCAGTACTTC
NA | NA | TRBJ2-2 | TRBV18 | CASSPSYSRGAGELFF | TGTGCCAGCTCACCATCCTATTCCAGGGGAGCCGGGGAGCTGTTTTTT
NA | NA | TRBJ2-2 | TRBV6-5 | CASSYSVNTGELFF | TGTGCCAGCAGTTACTCAGTAAACACCGGGGAGCTGTTTTTT
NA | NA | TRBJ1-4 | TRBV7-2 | CASSADEKLFF | TGTGCCAGCAGCGCGGATGAAAAACTGTTTTTT
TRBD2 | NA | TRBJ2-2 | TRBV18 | CASTGSGSPAGELFF | TGTGCCAGCACAGGTAGCGGGAGCCCGGCCGGGGAGCTGTTTTTT
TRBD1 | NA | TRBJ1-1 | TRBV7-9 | CASSAWDRENTEAFF | TGTGCCAGCAGCGCCTGGGACAGGGAGAACACTGAAGCTTTCTTT
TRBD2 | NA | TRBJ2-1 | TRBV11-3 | CASSPGTSGSRNEQFF | TGTGCCAGCAGCCCCGGGACTAGCGGGAGTCGAAATGAGCAGTTCTTC
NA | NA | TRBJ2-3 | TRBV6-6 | CASRDNSGSNADTQYF | TGTGCCAGCAGAGATAATAGCGGCAGCAATGCAGATACGCAGTATTTT
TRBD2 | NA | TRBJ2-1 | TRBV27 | CASSLRLAGPGNEQFF | TGTGCCAGCAGTCTAAGACTAGCGGGCCCAGGCAATGAGCAGTTCTTC
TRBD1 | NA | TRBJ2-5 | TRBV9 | CASSATGGLETQYF | TGTGCCAGCAGCGCGACAGGGGGCCTGGAGACCCAGTACTTC
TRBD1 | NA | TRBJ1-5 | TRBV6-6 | CASSSGGAGNQPQHF | TGTGCCAGCAGCTCAGGGGGCGCGGGGAATCAGCCCCAGCATTTT
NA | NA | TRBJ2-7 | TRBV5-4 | CASSLVGTLTYEQYF | TGTGCCAGCAGCTTGGTTGGGACGTTAACCTACGAGCAGTACTTC
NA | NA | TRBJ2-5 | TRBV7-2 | CASSLVSTGGYQETQYF | TGTGCCAGCAGCTTAGTTTCGACCGGTGGGTACCAAGAGACCCAGTACTTC
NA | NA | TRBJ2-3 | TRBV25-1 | CASSEFRDRRTDTQYF | TGTGCCAGCAGTGAATTTCGTGACAGGCGGACAGATACGCAGTATTTT
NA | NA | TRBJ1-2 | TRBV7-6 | CASSLGSASYGYTF | TGTGCCAGCAGCTTAGGGTCCGCTTCTTATGGCTACACCTTC
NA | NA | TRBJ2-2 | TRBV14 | CASSQFRAYGELFF | TGTGCCAGCAGCCAATTCAGGGCTTACGGGGAGCTGTTTTTT
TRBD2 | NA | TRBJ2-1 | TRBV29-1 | CSVKETSGRSLSYNEQFF | TGCAGCGTTAAGGAGACTAGCGGGAGGAGTCTTTCCTACAATGAGCAGTTCTTC
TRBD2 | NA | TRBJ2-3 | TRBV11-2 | CASSRSGGVEDTQYF | TGTGCCAGCAGCCGTAGCGGGGGGGTAGAAGATACGCAGTATTTT
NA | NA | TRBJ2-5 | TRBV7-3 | CASSGGTEETQYF | TGTGCCAGCAGCGGTGGGACCGAAGAGACCCAGTACTTC
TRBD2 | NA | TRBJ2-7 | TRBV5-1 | CASSLDHEREFYEQYF | TGCGCCAGCAGCTTGGATCACGAGCGGGAGTTCTACGAGCAGTACTTC
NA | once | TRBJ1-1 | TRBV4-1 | CASTDRDIYADTEAFF | TGCGCCAGCACCGACCGGGACATTTACGCCGACACTGAAGCTTTCTTT
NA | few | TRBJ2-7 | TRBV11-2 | CASSLVGQGREQYF | TGTGCCAGCAGCTTAGTGGGCCAGGGTAGGGAGCAGTACTTC
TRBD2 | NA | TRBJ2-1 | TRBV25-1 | CASSGLAANEQFF | TGTGCCAGCAGTGGACTAGCGGCAAATGAGCAGTTCTTC
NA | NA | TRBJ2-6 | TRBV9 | CASSVQSSGANVLTF | TGTGCCAGCAGCGTGCAGAGCTCTGGGGCCAACGTCCTGACTTTC
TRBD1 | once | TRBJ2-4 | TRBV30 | CAWSPRDREKNIQYF | TGTGCCTGGAGTCCCAGGGACAGGGAGAAAAACATTCAGTACTTC
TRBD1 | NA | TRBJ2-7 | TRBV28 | CASRLDRGGTYEQYF | TGTGCCAGCAGACTGGACAGGGGGGGAACCTACGAGCAGTACTTC
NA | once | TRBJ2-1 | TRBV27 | CATVAKTVHNEQFF | TGTGCCACTGTAGCCAAGACGGTCCACAATGAGCAGTTCTTC
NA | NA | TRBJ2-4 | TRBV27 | CASRDLDLDIQYF | TGTGCCAGCAGGGACTTGGATCTCGACATTCAGTACTTC
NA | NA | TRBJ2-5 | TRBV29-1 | CSVATSGETQYF | TGCAGCGTTGCGACAAGCGGGGAGACCCAGTACTTC
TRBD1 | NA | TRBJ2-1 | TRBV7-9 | CASSLGETGADNEQFF | TGTGCCAGCAGCTTAGGGGAGACAGGGGCGGACAATGAGCAGTTCTTC
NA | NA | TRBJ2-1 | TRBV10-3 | CAISERGSDNEQFF | TGTGCCATCAGTGAGCGAGGAAGTGACAATGAGCAGTTCTTC
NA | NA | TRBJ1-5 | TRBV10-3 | CAISDPGTVSNQPQHF | TGTGCCATCAGTGACCCAGGCACAGTTAGCAATCAGCCCCAGCATTTT
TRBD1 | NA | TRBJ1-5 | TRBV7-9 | CASSLGGTTGSNQPQHF | TGTGCCAGCAGCTTAGGGGGTACGACAGGGTCCAATCAGCCCCAGCATTTT
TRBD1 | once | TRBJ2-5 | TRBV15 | CATSRGTLRAGGGETQYF | TGTGCCACCAGCAGAGGCACATTGAGGGCAGGGGGCGGAGAGACCCAGTACTTC
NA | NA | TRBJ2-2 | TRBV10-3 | CAISDRTVRGIGELFF | TGTGCCATCAGTGATCGGACGGTCCGGGGGATCGGGGAGCTGTTTTTT
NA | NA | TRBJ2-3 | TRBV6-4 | CASSSAGHPTDTQYF | TGTGCCAGCAGTTCCGCGGGACACCCCACAGATACGCAGTATTTT
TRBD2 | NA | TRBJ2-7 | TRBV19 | CASRISGRAYEQYF | TGTGCCAGTAGGATCAGCGGGAGGGCCTACGAGCAGTACTTC
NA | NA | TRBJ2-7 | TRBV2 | CASSITSPSYEQYF | TGTGCCAGCAGTATTACTAGTCCCTCCTACGAGCAGTACTTC
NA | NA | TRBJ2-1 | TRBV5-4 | CASSGRGRGSSYNEQFF | TGTGCCAGCAGCGGCAGGGGGCGGGGGAGCTCCTACAATGAGCAGTTCTTC
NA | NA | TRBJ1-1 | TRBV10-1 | CASSESRPPGEAFF | TGCGCCAGCAGTGAGTCCAGGCCCCCCGGTGAAGCTTTCTTT
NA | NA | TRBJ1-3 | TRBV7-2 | CASSKRIGSSGNTIYF | TGTGCCAGCAGCAAAAGGATAGGATCCTCTGGAAACACCATATATTTT
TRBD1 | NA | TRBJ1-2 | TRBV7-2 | CASSTQGARGYTF | TGTGCCAGCAGCACCCAGGGGGCGCGGGGCTACACCTTC
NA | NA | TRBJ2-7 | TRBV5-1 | CASSAGRVLDEQYF | TGCGCCAGCAGCGCGGGCAGGGTTCTCGACGAGCAGTACTTC
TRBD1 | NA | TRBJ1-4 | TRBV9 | CASSGGQGTNEKLFF | TGTGCCAGCAGCGGTGGACAGGGAACTAATGAAAAACTGTTTTTT
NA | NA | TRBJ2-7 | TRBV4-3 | CASSQLPTAPYEQYF | TGCGCCAGCAGCCAACTCCCGACAGCCCCCTACGAGCAGTACTTC
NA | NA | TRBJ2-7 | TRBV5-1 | CASSEGAYEQYF | TGCGCCAGCAGCGAGGGGGCCTACGAGCAGTACTTC